Below, 24 T cell receptor beta chains from the same sample are listed, as sequenced in a study of blood T cells in healthy people across ages. Alongside a J-beta primer mix, a sample-barcoded 5' primer served in a second PCR lasting roughly 6 to 12 cycles. TCRdb re-analysed the 5' RACE reads in MiXCR, keeping a single row per CDR3 protein. The sample holds 600,000 to 1,000,000 distinct CDR3 sequences, 58% seen once. Sequenced material: blood. These receptors came from a man aged 30 to 45 in good health.

Remarks on this clonotype: At one end the junction does not follow the germline gene, possibly because of a read error. The V gene is TRBV12-3 or TRBV12-4, the J gene TRBJ2-6; the D gene could be TRBD1 or TRBD2 (5 bases each). CDR3 length: 15 amino acids. CDR3 DNA: TGTGCCAGCAGCTGGGGGTCTTCTGGGGCCAGCGTCCTGACTTTC. This codes for CASSWGSSGASVLTF.

This chain uses TRBV4-3 with TRBJ1-2; 8 positions agree with TRBD1. V lost 2 bases, J lost 8 bases, and 10 bases stayed unmatched. Germline V gene sequence: CDR1 LGHNA, CDR2 YSLEER. This CDR3 contains 15 residues. The DNA of the CDR3 is TGCGCCAGCAGCCAACAGACAGGGGCCCTTCCAGGCTACACCTTC. Translated: CASSQQTGALPGYTF.

V and J are TRBV28 and TRBJ2-1; D could derive from TRBD1 or TRBD2 (5 bases each). Germline V lookup: CDR1 MDHEN, CDR2 SYDVKM. V was shortened by 3 bases and J by 0 bases, with 18 bases between the two germline ends. The CDR3 runs to 18 residues. The CDR3 loop is CASSLRRGTAISYNEQFF. DNA for the CDR3: TGTGCCAGCAGTTTGCGGCGTGGGACCGCCATCTCCTACAATGAGCAGTTCTTC.

The V gene is TRBV7-2, the J gene TRBJ2-7; 12 bases fit TRBD2. There are 16 residues in the CDR3. Germline CDR1 reads SGHTA; CDR2 reads FQGNSA. J gave up 2 bases and V 5 bases, and 7 bases lay outside the gene matches. CDR3 loop: CASSVSRTSGTYEQYF. The DNA for the CDR3 is TGTGCCAGCAGCGTCTCCCGGACTAGCGGGACCTACGAGCAGTACTTC. Complete variable domain (other parts from reference TRBV7-2 and TRBJ2-7): GAGVSQSPSNKVTEKGKDVELRCDPISGHTALYWYRQSLGQGLEFLIYFQGNSAPDKSGLPSDRFSAERTGGSVSTLTIQRTQQEDSAVYLCASSVSRTSGTYEQYFGPGTRLTVT.

This clonotype was detected a few times. This chain joins TRBV6-2 or TRBV6-3 and TRBJ2-1, with D unresolved. The CDR3 has 15 residues. The V end was cut by 5 bases, the J end by 2 bases, with 13 bases between. Germline V gene data show CDR1 as MNHEY and CDR2 as SVGEGT. As DNA, the CDR3 is TGTGCCAGCAGTCCGGACCGAACGGCCTACAATGAGCAGTTCTTC. The encoded protein is CASSPDRTAYNEQFF.

The chain carries TRBV6-1 and TRBJ2-7, with 9 bases matching TRBD2. Germline V gene data show CDR1 as MNHNS and CDR2 as SASEGT. The J segment lost 6 bases and the V segment lost 7 bases, leaving 16 bases of the junction unmatched. The CDR3 is 16 amino acids. CDR3 amino acids: CASIRSGGRALREQYF. DNA of the CDR3: TGTGCCAGCATCCGATCGGGCGGGAGGGCCTTGCGCGAGCAGTACTTC.

The chain couples TRBV7-6 to TRBJ2-1, with D perhaps matching TRBD1 or TRBD2 (7 bases each). Deletions cut 0 bases from V and 9 bases from J, with 21 bases between. Germline-derived CDR1 and CDR2 are SGHVS and FNYEAQ. This CDR3 spans 17 amino acids. The CDR3 loop reads CASSLAGGLQRGLEQFF. Written as DNA, the CDR3 is TGTGCCAGCAGCTTAGCAGGGGGCCTGCAGCGGGGTCTTGAGCAGTTCTTC.

The chain employs TRBV2 and TRBJ1-2; maybe TRBD1 (6 bases). The CDR3 is 13 amino acids. Germline values: CDR1 SNHLY, CDR2 FYNNEI. The V gene lost 6 bases and the J gene lost 4 bases, with 12 bases spanning the gap. The CDR3 reads CASSRDTTYGYTF. CDR3 DNA: TGTGCCAGCAGCCGGGACACCACCTATGGCTACACCTTC.

The chain carries TRBV11-1 and TRBJ2-3; possible D gene TRBD2, 6 bases. Trimming shortened V by 3 bases and J by 4 bases, and 14 bases separated the two germline ends. Germline CDR1 is SGHAT and CDR2 is FQDESV (reference sequence). The CDR3 spans 15 residues. The CDR3: CASSFYGSGADTQYF. CDR3 bases: TGTGCCAGCAGCTTCTACGGGAGTGGGGCAGATACGCAGTATTTT.

CDR3 protein: CATTRGLNYGYTF. The CDR3 nucleotides are TGTGCCACAACACGAGGGTTGAACTATGGCTACACCTTC. V gene TRBV6-6 combines with J gene TRBJ1-2; no clear D gene. Per the germline V gene, CDR1 is MNHNY and CDR2 is SVGAGI (reference sequence). The V end was cut by 10 bases, the J end by 2 bases, with 14 bases between. There are 13 residues in the CDR3.

As concerns this clonotype: A much more abundant neighbour one base away suggests this may be a read error. No conserved phenylalanine or tryptophan ends this CDR3, so it is likely a read error. V usage is TRBV20-1 and J usage is TRBJ2-2; 7 bases are a match to TRBD1. The ends lost 1 base at V and 5 bases at J; junction bases unmatched: 7. CDR1 is DFQATT and CDR2 is SNEGSKA in the germline V gene (reference sequence). This CDR3 is 15 amino acids long. This chain's CDR3 is CSARAPGGRTGELFL. In nucleotides, the CDR3 is TGCAGTGCTAGAGCCCCAGGGGGTAGGACCGGGGAGCTGTTTTTG.

J is TRBJ2-3 and V is TRBV20-1; D gene ambiguous. V dropped 3 bases and J dropped 5 bases, with 6 bases sitting between them. The germline V gene has CDR1 DFQATT and CDR2 SNEGSKA (reference sequence). This CDR3 contains 11 residues. CDR3 DNA sequence: TGCAGTGCTAGCCGTAAAGATACGCAGTATTTT. Translated, it gives CSASRKDTQYF.

This clonotype was seen only a few times. V usage is TRBV4-3 and J usage is TRBJ1-2, with no clear D. The CDR3 has 14 amino acids. V was clipped by 0 bases and J by 8 bases, with 13 bases between them. Germline V gene sequence: CDR1 LGHNA, CDR2 YSLEER. The CDR3 nucleotides read TGCGCCAGCAGCCAAGATATTCTTTCCCGGGGCTACACCTTC. Translation gives CASSQDILSRGYTF.

The gene calls are TRBV6-1 and TRBJ2-4; tentatively, D is TRBD1 or TRBD2 (6 bases each). The CDR3 spans 15 residues. Per the germline V gene, CDR1 is MNHNS and CDR2 is SASEGT. V was pared by 5 bases and J by 7 bases, with 18 bases between. The CDR3 loop reads CASSRPQGRTNIQYF. CDR3 coding DNA: TGTGCCAGCAGTAGACCCCAGGGGAGGACGAACATTCAGTACTTC.

The CDR3 sequence: CASSPQLAGETQYF. The CDR3 nucleotides read TGTGCCAGCAGCCCACAACTAGCGGGAGAGACCCAGTACTTC. This chain joins TRBV7-8 and TRBJ2-5, with 9 bases identical to TRBD2. Unmatched junction bases numbered 5, after V lost 5 bases and J lost 4 bases. The CDR3 is 14 amino acids. Germline V lookup: CDR1 SGHVS, CDR2 FQNEAQ. The full variable domain, completed using reference TRBV7-8 and TRBJ2-5, is GAGVSQSPRYKVAKRGQDVALRCDPISGHVSLFWYQQALGQGPEFLTYFQNEAQLDKSGLPSDRFFAERPEGSVSTLKIQRTQQEDSAVYLCASSPQLAGETQYFGPGTRLLVL.

As regards this clonotype: One end of the junction fails to match germline, which may point to a read error. This chain uses TRBV29-1 with TRBJ1-2, with D possibly being TRBD1 (5 bases). The V gene's germline CDR1 is SQVTM and CDR2 ANQGSEA. The CDR3 contains 14 residues. CDR3 sequence reads: CSVEDPSTVRGCTF. CDR3 in DNA: TGCAGCGTTGAAGACCCGTCCACGGTGAGGGGCTGCACCTTC.

This chain connects TRBV20-1 to TRBJ2-6; D gene ambiguous. V lost 6 bases and J 0 bases, leaving 9 bases between the germline ends. The germline gives CDR1 DFQATT, CDR2 SNEGSKA (reference sequence). This CDR3 has 14 residues. The CDR3 coding sequence is TGCAGTGCAGCGCCTACCTCTGGGGCCAACGTCCTGACTTTC. This translates into CSAAPTSGANVLTF.

V is TRBV7-9 and J is TRBJ2-3; TRBD2 aligns across 7 bases. The germline V gene encodes CDR1 SEHNR and CDR2 FQNEAQ (reference sequence). The length of the CDR3 is 12 residues. V trimming: 4 bases; J trimming: 10 bases; junction bases outside the gene matches: 5. The DNA for the CDR3 is TGTGCCAGCAGCTCCTGGGGAGGGGCGCAGTATTTT. As protein: CASSSWGGAQYF.

The chain recombines TRBV3-1 with TRBJ2-5, with 10 bases fitting TRBD2. Unmatched junction bases numbered 5, after V lost 4 bases and J lost 3 bases. This CDR3 is 15 amino acids long. Germline CDR1 reads LGHDT; CDR2 reads YNNKEL (reference sequence). The CDR3 here is CASSLSSGSEETQYF. Here the CDR3 DNA reads TGTGCCAGCAGCCTTTCTAGCGGGAGTGAAGAGACCCAGTACTTC.

This clonotype turned up a few times. The V call is TRBV28, the J call TRBJ1-2; D might be TRBD1 (5 bases). Trimming took 5 bases from V and 3 from J, leaving 19 bases between them. CDR3 length equals 16 residues. Germline V gives CDR1 MDHEN, CDR2 SYDVKM. Here the CDR3 DNA reads TGTGCCAGCAGTAAGACGGACGGCGGGGGTTACTATGGCTACACCTTC. Its protein is CASSKTDGGGYYGYTF.

The chain employs TRBV5-1 and TRBJ2-2; D is undetermined. Germline V gene sequence: CDR1 SGHRS, CDR2 YFSETQ. Trimming removed 3 bases at V and 6 bases at J, with 9 bases between. The CDR3 has 13 amino acids. This CDR3 reads CASSSRGPGELFF. The CDR3 nucleotides read TGCGCCAGCAGCTCGCGAGGTCCCGGGGAGCTGTTTTTT. Full variable domain (outside the CDR3, taken from reference TRBV5-1 and TRBJ2-2): KAGVTQTPRYLIKTRGQQVTLSCSPISGHRSVSWYQQTPGQGLQFLFEYFSETQRNKGNFPGRFSGRQFSNSRSEMNVSTLELGDSALYLCASSSRGPGELFFGEGSRLTVL.

This chain links TRBV29-1 with TRBJ1-2; TRBD1 matches at 7 bases. The length of the CDR3 is 12 residues. Trimming took 7 bases from V and 8 from J; bases not matched to a gene: 10. Germline assignment: CDR1 SQVTM and CDR2 ANQGSEA. The chain's CDR3 is CSGGVPRGGYTF. In DNA, the CDR3 is TGCAGCGGAGGGGTCCCCAGGGGGGGCTACACCTTC.

The CDR3 protein is CASSFLIDTSSYNSPLHF. The CDR3 DNA reads TGTGCCAGCAGCTTCTTGATTGACACCTCCTCCTATAATTCACCCCTCCACTTT. The rearrangement uses TRBV7-9 and TRBJ1-6, with D hard to call. V shed 3 bases and J shed 0 bases, with 15 bases lying between them. The CDR3 sequence is 18 residues long. Per the germline V gene, CDR1 is SEHNR and CDR2 is FQNEAQ (reference sequence).

This sequence joins TRBV18 and TRBJ1-2; D unresolved. This CDR3 is built from 14 residues. CDR1 is KGHSH and CDR2 is LQKENI in the germline V gene. Trimming stripped 3 bases from V and 4 bases from J, with 12 bases between. Written as DNA, the CDR3 is TGTGCCAGCTCACCTCGAGACGGATTCTATGGCTACACCTTC. It encodes CASSPRDGFYGYTF.